The source of this TCR beta chain is a study of cytomegalovirus exposure and HLA in healthy donors. This CDR3 has 14 amino acids. Germline loops: CDR1 MNHEY, CDR2 SMNVEV (reference sequence). Trimming at V came to 8 bases and at J to 4 bases, leaving 9 bases not matched to a gene. Only in-frame clones appear in the TCRdb table, and some are missing; sequencing was by immunoSEQ multiplex PCR. The sample has 200,000 or so clones, roughly 84% seen once. The chain links TRBV27 to TRBJ2-7; TRBD1 matches at 9 bases. The TCR comes from a young woman in good health and CMV-seropositive. Sequencing input: PBMCs. CDR3 sequence: CASGTSGTGYEQYF. CDR3 coding DNA: TGTGCCAGCGGGACCTCCGGGACAGGGTACGAGCAGTACTTC.